This T cell receptor (beta chain) was observed in a study of blood T cells in healthy people across ages. Through a sample-barcoded 5' primer and a J-beta primer mix, a second PCR was run for roughly 6 to 12 cycles. TCRdb fed the 5' RACE reads into MiXCR, producing one record per CDR3 protein. The data hold around 970,000 distinct CDR3 sequences, with just over 50% observed a single time. Trimming removed 0 bases from V and 4 bases from J, with 7 bases in between. The germline V gene encodes CDR1 SGHKS and CDR2 YYEKEE (reference sequence). The CDR3 has 13 amino acids. The sample taken for sequencing was blood. The clonotype was recovered from a woman aged 60-75 years in good health. This chain uses TRBV5-5 with TRBJ2-5; D gene uncertain. CDR3 nucleotide sequence: TGTGCCAGCAGCTTGGTGGTTCGAGAGACCCAGTACTTC. It yields the protein CASSLVVRETQYF.